One T cell receptor beta chain is described in this entry. The CDR3 contains 14 residues. V was pared by 6 bases and J by 6 bases, with 10 bases of the junction left unmatched. Germline V gene sequence: CDR1 SGHAT, CDR2 FQNNGV. The data were obtained in a study of shared clonotypes between healthy human individuals. Execution of the assay was at deep level. Researchers divided each subset's genomic DNA evenly across several immunoSEQ plates. The method was immunoSEQ multiplex PCR; TCRdb's version includes in-frame clones alone and lacks a portion of them. The repertoire has roughly 200,000 clones, about 66% of them found once; the top ten carry 8% to 13%.

The specimen sequenced was memory CD4+ T cells sorted from blood. Subset: CD45RA-negative fraction. The origin of this receptor is a man aged 25 to 45 in good health. The rearrangement uses TRBV11-2 and TRBJ2-7; 8 bases are a match to TRBD1. CDR3 loop: CASRLTGGSSEQYF. The CDR3 DNA is TGTGCCAGCAGATTAACAGGGGGATCAAGCGAGCAGTACTTC.